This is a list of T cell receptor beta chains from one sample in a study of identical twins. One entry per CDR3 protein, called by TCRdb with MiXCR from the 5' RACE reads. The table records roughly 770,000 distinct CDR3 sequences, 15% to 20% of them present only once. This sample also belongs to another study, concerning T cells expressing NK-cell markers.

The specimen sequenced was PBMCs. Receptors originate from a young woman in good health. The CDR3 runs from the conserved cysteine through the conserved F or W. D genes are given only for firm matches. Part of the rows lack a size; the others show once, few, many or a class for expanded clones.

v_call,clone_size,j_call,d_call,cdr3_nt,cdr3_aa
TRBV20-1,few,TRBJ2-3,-,TGCAGTGCTAGGACTTTCCGTCAGGCAGATACGCAGTATTTT,CSARTFRQADTQYF
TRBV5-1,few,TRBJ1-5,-,TGCGCCAGCAGCCCGGTGGGGGGTAGCAATCAGCCCCAGCATTTT,CASSPVGGSNQPQHF
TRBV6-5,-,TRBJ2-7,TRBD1,TGTGCCAGCAGTTACGAGGACAGGGGCGGCGAGCAGTACTTC,CASSYEDRGGEQYF
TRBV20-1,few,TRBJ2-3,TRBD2,TGCAGTGCCCAGCGGGGAACAGATACGCAGTATTTT,CSAQRGTDTQYF
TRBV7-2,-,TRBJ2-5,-,TGTGCCAGCAGCTTGGAACCGGGCCAATATACGGAGACCCAGTACTTC,CASSLEPGQYTETQYF
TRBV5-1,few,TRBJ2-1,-,TGCGCCAGCAGCGTAAATCCCAATGAGCAGTTCTTC,CASSVNPNEQFF
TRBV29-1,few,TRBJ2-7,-,TGCAGCGTTGACTCCGGACAGTCCTACGAGCAGTACTTC,CSVDSGQSYEQYF
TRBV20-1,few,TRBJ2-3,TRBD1,TGCAGTGTAGGGGGCAGAATCACAGATACGCAGTATTTT,CSVGGRITDTQYF
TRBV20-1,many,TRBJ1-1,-,TGCAGTGCTAGAGATTGGCGGGGAGGAAGCACTGAAGCTTTCTTT,CSARDWRGGSTEAFF
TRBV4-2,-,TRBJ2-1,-,TGTGCCAGCAGCCAAGTGGAAGGTTACAATGAGCAGTTCTTC,CASSQVEGYNEQFF
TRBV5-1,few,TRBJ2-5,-,TGCGCCAGCAGCATTTCCGCCCCGGGCGGACAAGAGACCCAGTACTTC,CASSISAPGGQETQYF
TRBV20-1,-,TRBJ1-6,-,TGCAGTGCTCCATCTCCGACGCGGGACCATAATTCACCCCTCCACTTT,CSAPSPTRDHNSPLHF
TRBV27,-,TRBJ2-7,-,TGTGCCAGCAGTTTGGAGTGGCCCTACGAGCAGTACTTC,CASSLEWPYEQYF
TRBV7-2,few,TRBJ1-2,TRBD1,TGTGCCAGCAGCCCAGGGGGCTTGAGGGGCTACACCTTC,CASSPGGLRGYTF
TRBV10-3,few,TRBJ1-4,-,TGTGCCATCAGTGAAGAAGGAGAGAAAAAGGTGTTTTTT,CAISEEGEKKVFF
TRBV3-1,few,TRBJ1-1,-,TGTGCCAGCAGCTCCACGTTTCACACTGAAGCTTTCTTT,CASSSTFHTEAFF
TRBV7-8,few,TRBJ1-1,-,TGTGCCAGCAGGATGGGAATCGGGAGATACACTGAAGCTTTCTTT,CASRMGIGRYTEAFF
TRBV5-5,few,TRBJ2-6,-,TGTGCCAGCAGCTTGGGTTGGGCTGGGGCCAACGTCCTGACTTTC,CASSLGWAGANVLTF
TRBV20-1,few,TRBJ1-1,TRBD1,TGCAGTGCTAGGACAGGGAGAGGCCACACTGAAGCTTTCTTT,CSARTGRGHTEAFF
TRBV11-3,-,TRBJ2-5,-,TGTGCCAGCAGCTTAGATCCGGCGAGCCAGACCCAGTACTTC,CASSLDPASQTQYF
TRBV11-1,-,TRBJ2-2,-,TGTGCCAGCAGCTTAGGGGACCCGAGCGACAGCGGGGAGCTGTTTTTT,CASSLGDPSDSGELFF
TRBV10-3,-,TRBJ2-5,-,TGTGCCATCAGTGAGTCTCCAGGGAAAGAGACCCAGTACTTC,CAISESPGKETQYF
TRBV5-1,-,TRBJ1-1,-,TGCGCCAGCAGCATCGGTGGGGGTGAAGCTTTCTTT,CASSIGGGEAFF
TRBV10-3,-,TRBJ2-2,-,TGTGCCATCAGTACGGCTACGAACACCGGGGAGCTGTTTTTT,CAISTATNTGELFF
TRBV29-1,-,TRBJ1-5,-,TGCAGCGTTGCATGGCAGGCTTCTCAGCCCCAGCATTTT,CSVAWQASQPQHF
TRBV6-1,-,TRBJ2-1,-,TGTGCCAGCAGTGAGGGCCGGGACACCCTTCCGGACGGGCAGTTCTTC,CASSEGRDTLPDGQFF
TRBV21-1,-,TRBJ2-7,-,TGTGCCAGCAGCAAAGAAATGGGCGGGGGGATCTACGAGCAGTACTTC,CASSKEMGGGIYEQYF
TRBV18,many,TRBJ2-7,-,TGTGCCAGCTCTGCGGGGGACAAGAGCTCCTACGAGCAGTACTTC,CASSAGDKSSYEQYF
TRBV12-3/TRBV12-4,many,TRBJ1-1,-,TGTGCCAGCAGTTTAGGAGGACAGATGAACACTGAAGCTTTCTTT,CASSLGGQMNTEAFF
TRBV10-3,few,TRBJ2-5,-,TGTGCCATCAGTAGCACAACCCAAGAGACCCAGTACTTC,CAISSTTQETQYF
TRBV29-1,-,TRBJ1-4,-,TGCAGCGTTGAACAGAATGAAAAACTGTTTTTT,CSVEQNEKLFF
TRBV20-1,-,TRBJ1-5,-,TGCAGTGCTAGCAGGGCCGATCAGCCCCAGCATTTT,CSASRADQPQHF
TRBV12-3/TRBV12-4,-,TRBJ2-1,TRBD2,TGTGCCAGCAGTCCGAATAGCGGGAATGAGCAGTTCTTC,CASSPNSGNEQFF